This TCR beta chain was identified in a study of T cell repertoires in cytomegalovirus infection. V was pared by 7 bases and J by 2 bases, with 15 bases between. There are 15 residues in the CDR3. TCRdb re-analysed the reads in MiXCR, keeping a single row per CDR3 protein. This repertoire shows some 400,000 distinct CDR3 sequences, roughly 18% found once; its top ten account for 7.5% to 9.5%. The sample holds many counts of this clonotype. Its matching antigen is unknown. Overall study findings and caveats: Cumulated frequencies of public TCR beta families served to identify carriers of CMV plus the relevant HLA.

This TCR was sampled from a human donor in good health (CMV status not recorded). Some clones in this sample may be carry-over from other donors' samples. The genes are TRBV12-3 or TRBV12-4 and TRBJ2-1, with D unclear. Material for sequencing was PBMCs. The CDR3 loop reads CASILGTRTYNEQFF. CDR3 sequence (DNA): TGTGCCAGCATCCTGGGTACACGAACCTACAATGAGCAGTTCTTC.